This T cell receptor beta chain was sequenced during a study of cytomegalovirus exposure and HLA in healthy donors. This CDR3 comprises 15 residues. V trimming: 3 bases; J trimming: 7 bases; junction bases outside the gene matches: 9. The germline gives CDR1 LNHDA, CDR2 SQIVND (reference sequence). The PCR employed 60 Vbeta primers together with 13 Jbeta primers. Sequencing was performed with immunoSEQ multiplex PCR; in TCRdb, only in-frame clones are kept and a portion is missing. The table lists about 160,000 clones, approximately 88% of them singletons. The sequence was collected from a woman between 18 and 29 years old in good health and CMV-seronegative. V and J are TRBV19 and TRBJ2-5; TRBD1 agrees at 9 bases. The sequenced sample consisted of PBMCs. The CDR3 bases are TGTGCCAGTAGTATTACCGGGACAGGGACTCGGACCCAGTACTTC. This sequence encodes CASSITGTGTRTQYF.